This T cell receptor (beta chain) was observed in a study of cytomegalovirus exposure and HLA in healthy donors. The CDR3 sequence is 15 residues long. Between the trimmed V and J ends, which lost 6 bases and 5 bases, there was a span of 19 bases. Germline V gene data show CDR1 as LGHNA and CDR2 as YSLEER. This PCR relied on a set of 60 Vbeta primers and 13 Jbeta primers. Sequencing used immunoSEQ multiplex PCR; TCRdb keeps in-frame clones, though not all of them. The sample comprises 140,000 to 150,000 clones, around 84% of which are singletons, and 2.5% rests with the top ten. V is TRBV4-3 and J is TRBJ1-1; weak D call: TRBD1 (6 bases). The sample was PBMCs. This receptor was obtained from a boy between 2 and 10 years old in good health and CMV-seronegative. In nucleotides, the CDR3 is TGCGCCAGCAGGCACGCTACAGGGTTTTTGACTGAAGCTTTCTTT. This sequence encodes CASRHATGFLTEAFF.